Below, 28 T cell receptor beta chains from the same sample are listed, as sequenced in a study of control samples from healthy donors and cancer patients. Sequenced by immunoSEQ multiplex PCR; TCRdb stores in-frame clones only, minus some. This sample has 120,000 or so clones, with 85% to 95% found just once. Sequencing was done on a sample of PBMCs. The receptors were sampled from a man at least 80 years old with head and neck cancer.

The chain is built from TRBV6-5 and TRBJ2-2, with 9 positions matching TRBD1. Germline trimming cut 6 bases from V and 5 bases from J; bases unmatched to any gene: 7. This CDR3 comprises 15 residues. CDR1 is MNHEY, CDR2 SVGAGI, per germline. The CDR3 loop is CASRRTGGSTGELFF. In nucleotides, the CDR3 is TGTGCCAGCAGAAGAACAGGGGGCAGTACCGGGGAGCTGTTTTTT.

The chain has TRBV4-1 and TRBJ2-5; a weak D match, TRBD2 (6 bases). Per the germline V gene, CDR1 is MGHRA and CDR2 is YSYEKL. This CDR3 is built from 14 residues. Trimming took off 3 bases at V and 1 base at J, with 9 bases between the two ends. CDR3 sequence (DNA): TGCGCCAGCAGCCAGTCGGGACTCCAAGAGACCCAGTACTTC. As protein: CASSQSGLQETQYF.

This chain joins TRBV19 and TRBJ1-5; 7 bases align to TRBD1. Germline V gives CDR1 LNHDA, CDR2 SQIVND (reference sequence). There are 14 residues in the CDR3. V gave up 4 bases and J gave up 6 bases; unmatched junction bases: 6. CDR3 protein: CASSTTGAGQPQHF. CDR3 nucleotides: TGTGCCAGTAGTACTACAGGGGCCGGTCAGCCCCAGCATTTT.

The chain links TRBV7-9 to TRBJ2-7; D is unclear. Germline loops: CDR1 SEHNR, CDR2 FQNEAQ (reference sequence). V was trimmed by 1 base and J by 2 bases, leaving 9 bases between them. There are 14 residues in the CDR3. CDR3 sequence: CASSLVGRAYEQYF. As DNA, the CDR3 is TGTGCCAGCAGCTTAGTGGGCAGAGCCTACGAGCAGTACTTC.

This rearrangement joins TRBV10-2 to TRBJ2-1; the D gene is possibly TRBD2 (7 bases). Looked up from germline, CDR1 is WSHSY and CDR2 is SAAADI. The V end was cut by 7 bases, the J end by 0 bases, with 22 bases between. The CDR3 is 18 residues long. CDR3 sequence (DNA): TGCGCCAGCATCGGGGTGTGGGGGGGCTCTAGCTCCTACAATGAGCAGTTCTTC. Its protein is CASIGVWGGSSSYNEQFF.

This sequence joins TRBV9 and TRBJ1-1, with D tentatively TRBD1 (6 bases). Germline V gene sequence: CDR1 SGDLS, CDR2 YYNGEE. The CDR3 has 18 amino acids. Deletions cut 0 bases from V and 1 base from J, with 19 bases between. CDR3 nucleotide sequence: TGTGCCAGCAGCGTAGGTGAGGGGACATCGGTACAGAACACTGAAGCTTTCTTT. Amino acid sequence: CASSVGEGTSVQNTEAFF.

Concerning this clone itself: An end of the junction does not agree with germline; a read error may underlie this. This chain joins TRBV7-2 and TRBJ2-2, with 9 nucleotides matching TRBD2. This CDR3 has 15 residues. The germline gives CDR1 SGHTA, CDR2 FQGNSA. CDR3 sequence reads: CASRLAGVETGELFF. The CDR3 DNA sequence: TGTGCCAGCAGATTAGCGGGAGTAGAGACCGGGGAGCTGTTTTTT.

The rearrangement links TRBV10-3 to TRBJ1-3; 7 nucleotides agree with TRBD1. There are 14 residues in the CDR3. Germline CDR1 is ENHRY and CDR2 is SYGVKD. J lost 0 bases, V lost 11 bases, and 7 bases had no gene match. For the CDR3, the DNA is TGTGCCGCGACAGGGTGGTCCTCTGGAAACACCATATATTTT. This codes for CAATGWSSGNTIYF.

V is TRBV11-2 and J is TRBJ2-3; 8 bases are a match to TRBD2. From germline, CDR1 is SGHAT and CDR2 FQNNGV. This CDR3 is built from 18 residues. J lost 2 bases, V lost 5 bases, and 15 bases had no gene match. This CDR3 is CASSLGVSGAPNTDTQYF. CDR3 sequence (DNA): TGTGCCAGCAGCCTAGGTGTTAGCGGGGCCCCAAACACAGATACGCAGTATTTT.

The chain combines TRBV6-1 with TRBJ1-2; D call uncertain. Germline values: CDR1 MNHNS, CDR2 SASEGT. Trimming removed 1 base from V and 4 bases from J, with 19 bases in between. The CDR3 is 17 residues long. CDR3 protein: CASSEGLWGAGGYGYTF. The CDR3 nucleotides read TGTGCCAGCAGTGAAGGTTTATGGGGAGCAGGAGGCTATGGCTACACCTTC.

This chain connects TRBV5-1 to TRBJ2-2, with D perhaps given as TRBD1 or TRBD2 (5 bases each). Trimming took off 4 bases at V and 2 bases at J, with 12 bases between the two ends. The CDR3 is made up of 15 amino acids. Per germline, CDR1 SGHRS and CDR2 YFSETQ. The CDR3 reads CASSIPRGNTGELFF. CDR3 sequence (DNA): TGCGCCAGCAGCATCCCCCGGGGCAACACCGGGGAGCTGTTTTTT.

The chain employs TRBV7-2 and TRBJ1-5, with 9 bases aligning to TRBD1. The trim removed 1 base at V and 9 bases at J, leaving 7 bases unmatched. CDR3 length: 15 residues. Germline V gives CDR1 SGHTA, CDR2 FQGNSA. The CDR3 loop is CASSLEGTGLRPQHF. The CDR3 DNA reads as TGTGCCAGCAGCTTAGAAGGGACAGGGTTAAGGCCCCAGCATTTT.

The rearrangement joins TRBV29-1 to TRBJ1-3, with D maybe TRBD1 (6 bases). V was shortened by 6 bases and J by 3 bases, with 15 bases between the two germline ends. This CDR3 has 14 amino acids. The germline gives CDR1 SQVTM, CDR2 ANQGSEA. CDR3 DNA: TGCAGCGTAGCCCCAGGGGTAAATGGAAACACCATATATTTT. Protein: CSVAPGVNGNTIYF.

The J gene is TRBJ2-1, the V gene TRBV13; D gene uncertain. The CDR3 contains 12 residues. Germline V gives CDR1 PRHDT, CDR2 FYEKMQ (reference sequence). The V and J ends lost 5 bases and 6 bases respectively, with 8 bases between them. CDR3 DNA: TGTGCCAGCAGCCCCATGAGCAATGAGCAGTTCTTC. It encodes CASSPMSNEQFF.

This chain links TRBV19 with TRBJ1-1, with D possibly matching TRBD1 (6 bases). V lost 7 bases to trimming and J lost 4 bases, with 7 bases between them. CDR1 is LNHDA, CDR2 SQIVND, per germline (reference sequence). The CDR3 spans 11 residues. CDR3 nucleotide sequence: TGTGCCAGTACCAGGGGCACTGAAGCTTTCTTT. Its protein is CASTRGTEAFF.

This chain links TRBV18 with TRBJ2-7; D ambiguous. Germline V gene sequence: CDR1 KGHSH, CDR2 LQKENI. V lost 4 bases to trimming and J lost 5 bases, with 18 bases between them. The CDR3 sequence is 15 residues long. This chain's CDR3 is CASSLLVRATDEQYF. CDR3 in DNA: TGTGCCAGCTCACTGCTAGTTCGGGCCACTGACGAGCAGTACTTC.

The CDR3 protein is CASSPRTGAGANVLTF. CDR3 bases: TGTGCCAGCAGCCCTAGGACAGGTGCTGGGGCCAACGTCCTGACTTTC. This sequence joins TRBV7-2 and TRBJ2-6; 7 bases are shared with TRBD1. This CDR3 spans 16 amino acids. With 5 bases clipped from V and 2 bases from J, the junction kept 6 bases outside the gene matches. CDR1 is SGHTA, CDR2 FQGNSA, per germline. The variable domain in full, completed from reference TRBV7-2 and TRBJ2-6, reads GAGVSQSPSNKVTEKGKDVELRCDPISGHTALYWYRQSLGQGLEFLIYFQGNSAPDKSGLPSDRFSAERTGGSVSTLTIQRTQQEDSAVYLCASSPRTGAGANVLTFGAGSRLTVL.

The gene calls are TRBV27 and TRBJ1-2; 7 bases line up with TRBD1. J was trimmed by 4 bases and V by 8 bases; bases with no gene match: 4. CDR3 length: 12 residues. The germline CDR1 and CDR2 sequences are MNHEY and SMNVEV (reference sequence). The CDR3 bases are TGTGCCAGCGCCCGGACAGGCTATGGCTACACCTTC. Translated, it gives CASARTGYGYTF.

The rearrangement uses TRBV19 and TRBJ2-6; a possible D gene is TRBD1 (6 bases). The germline V and J ends were trimmed by 4 bases and 2 bases, with 6 bases remaining between them. The CDR3 runs 14 residues. CDR1 and CDR2 from the germline V gene are LNHDA and SQIVND (reference sequence). The CDR3 DNA sequence: TGTGCCAGTAGTAACAGGGCTGGGGCCAACGTCCTGACTTTC. It codes for CASSNRAGANVLTF.

This clone was seen just once. V gene TRBV7-2 combines with J gene TRBJ2-3; the D gene is possibly TRBD1 (5 bases). Germline V lookup: CDR1 SGHTA, CDR2 FQGNSA. Trimming pared 2 bases from V and 7 bases from J, leaving 16 bases between. This CDR3 comprises 15 residues. CDR3 sequence reads: CASSLTDSPIYTQYF. CDR3 nucleotide sequence: TGTGCCAGCAGCTTAACCGACAGCCCAATATATACGCAGTATTTT.

The genes are TRBV6-6 and TRBJ2-1; 10 bases line up with TRBD1. Germline V gene sequence: CDR1 MNHNY, CDR2 SVGAGI (reference sequence). The CDR3 is 15 residues long. V lost 10 bases to trimming and J lost 6 bases; unmatched junction nucleotides: 12. The chain's CDR3 is CAIEPGTGALNEQFF. CDR3 nucleotides: TGTGCCATTGAGCCAGGGACAGGGGCACTCAATGAGCAGTTCTTC.

The table lists this clone with a few counts. The chain employs TRBV21-1 and TRBJ2-1; the table's D call, TRBD1, has no DNA check behind it. TRBV21-1 is a known pseudogene. This CDR3 has 16 residues. The CDR3 loop reads CASSKGWTEWYNEQFF. CDR3 bases: TGTGCCAGCAGCAAAGGATGGACAGAGTGGTACAATGAGCAGTTCTTC.

The genes are TRBV5-1 and TRBJ1-2; TRBD1 is a possible D gene (5 bases). Trimming removed 5 bases from V and 4 bases from J, with 21 bases in between. The length of the CDR3 is 16 residues. Germline CDR1 reads SGHRS; CDR2 reads YFSETQ. The CDR3 is CASSTGGWDGSYGYTF. The CDR3 DNA is TGCGCCAGCAGTACTGGGGGTTGGGACGGTTCCTATGGCTACACCTTC.

The V gene is TRBV10-3, the J gene TRBJ1-3; 8 bases fit TRBD1. V trimming: 7 bases; J trimming: 4 bases; junction bases outside the gene matches: 18. CDR1 is ENHRY and CDR2 is SYGVKD in the germline V gene. The CDR3 spans 18 residues. CDR3 sequence reads: CAITQQPRQGSAGNTIYF. The CDR3 bases are TGTGCCATCACCCAACAACCACGACAGGGGAGCGCCGGAAACACCATATATTTT.

The CDR3 DNA reads as TGTGCCACACACAGGAACTATGGCTACACCTTC. Translated, it gives CATHRNYGYTF. V usage is TRBV28 and J usage is TRBJ1-2; tentatively, D is TRBD1 (5 bases). The germline V and J ends were trimmed by 10 bases and 2 bases, with 8 bases remaining between them. Germline CDR1 reads MDHEN; CDR2 reads SYDVKM. This CDR3 spans 11 amino acids.

This rearrangement joins TRBV12-3 or TRBV12-4 to TRBJ2-7; 7 bases match TRBD1. This CDR3 region has 13 residues. After removal of 6 bases from V and 3 bases from J, the junction contained 5 bases not matched to a gene. CDR3 DNA sequence: TGTGCCAGCAGAAAACAGGGGATCTACGAGCAGTACTTC. This codes for CASRKQGIYEQYF.

The chain recombines TRBV7-9 with TRBJ2-7, with TRBD1 matching 9 bases. This CDR3 has 15 residues. V shed 9 bases, J shed 2 bases, and the junction held 11 bases outside the gene matches. Germline CDR1 SEHNR, CDR2 FQNEAQ (reference sequence). The CDR3 reads CASSLGWTGAYEQYF. The CDR3 DNA reads as TGTGCCAGTTCGCTGGGTTGGACAGGGGCCTACGAGCAGTACTTC.

The chain uses TRBV7-2 and TRBJ2-2; unclear D gene. V dropped 5 bases and J dropped 6 bases, with 10 bases sitting between them. The CDR3 length is 13 residues. CDR1 is SGHTA and CDR2 is FQGNSA in the germline V gene. Here the CDR3 reads CASSRLRAGELFF. In DNA, the CDR3 is TGTGCCAGCAGCCGACTTAGGGCCGGGGAGCTGTTTTTT.